What follows are 10 T cell receptor beta chains derived from one specimen sequenced in a study of shared clonotypes between healthy human individuals. Profiled with immunoSEQ multiplex PCR; TCRdb holds only in-frame clones, not every one. The table has just over 2,000,000 clones, approximately 95% seen once. What was sequenced was naive CD4+ T cells sorted from blood. As to subset: CD45RA+ positively selected. The source of these receptors is a man between 18 and 29 years old in good health.

This sequence joins TRBV28 and TRBJ2-7; TRBD2 agrees at 7 bases. The V gene's germline CDR1 is MDHEN and CDR2 SYDVKM. After removal of 5 bases from V and 2 bases from J, the junction contained 6 bases not matched to a gene. The CDR3 consists of 14 residues. The DNA for the CDR3 is TGTGCCAGCAGTACTGCGGGGGTGGCCTACGAGCAGTACTTC. Its protein product is CASSTAGVAYEQYF.

Only one count was recorded for this clone. The CDR3 coding sequence is TGCGCCAGCAGCTTGGCCCCCGGGACTAGCGGGGGGCCGGATTACAATGAGCAGTTCTTC. Protein sequence: CASSLAPGTSGGPDYNEQFF. The chain joins TRBV5-1 to TRBJ2-1; 15 positions match TRBD2. The V segment lost 0 bases and the J segment 4 bases; nucleotides outside the gene matches: 11. The germline V gene encodes CDR1 SGHRS and CDR2 YFSETQ. This CDR3 comprises 20 residues.

V is TRBV18 and J is TRBJ1-1, with 11 bases that match TRBD1. The germline V gene has CDR1 KGHSH and CDR2 LQKENI. V gave up 3 bases and J gave up 4 bases; unmatched junction bases: 7. The CDR3 has 16 residues. The CDR3 here is CASSPVGQGATTEAFF. For the CDR3, the DNA is TGTGCCAGCTCACCGGTAGGACAGGGGGCGACCACTGAAGCTTTCTTT.

The rearrangement joins TRBV6-5 to TRBJ1-1; TRBD1 matches 9 bases. J was trimmed by 4 bases and V by 6 bases; bases with no gene match: 6. The CDR3 is made up of 14 amino acids. The V gene's germline CDR1 is MNHEY and CDR2 SVGAGI. CDR3 nucleotides: TGTGCCAGCAGAGTAACAGGGGGCCGCACTGAAGCTTTCTTT. The encoded protein is CASRVTGGRTEAFF.

Of note for this clone: At the DNA level, this CDR3 is encoded by other sequences in the same sample as well. The chain has TRBV19 and TRBJ1-5; D ambiguous. The CDR3 sequence is 12 residues long. Germline CDR1 and CDR2: LNHDA and SQIVND (reference sequence). The V gene lost 6 bases and the J gene lost 4 bases, with 7 bases spanning the gap. The CDR3 reads CASSFPNQPQHF. As DNA, the CDR3 is TGTGCCAGTAGCTTCCCTAATCAGCCCCAGCATTTT.

V and J are TRBV5-1 and TRBJ2-3; tentatively, D is TRBD1 (5 bases). The V gene's germline CDR1 is SGHRS and CDR2 YFSETQ. Trimming left V 7 bases short and J 1 base short, with 10 bases between. The CDR3 loop spans 13 amino acids. As DNA, the CDR3 is TGCGCCAGCTTACCGACAGGCACAGATACGCAGTATTTT. It specifies CASLPTGTDTQYF.

The chain combines TRBV13 with TRBJ2-7; TRBD1 matches at 9 bases. The trim removed 0 bases at V and 0 bases at J, leaving 12 bases unmatched. The CDR3 covers 19 residues. CDR1 is PRHDT, CDR2 FYEKMQ, per germline (reference sequence). The CDR3 sequence is CASSLGRWTGDYSSYEQYF. The CDR3 coding sequence is TGTGCCAGCAGCTTAGGCCGATGGACAGGGGATTACTCCTCCTACGAGCAGTACTTC.

This sequence joins TRBV18 and TRBJ2-3; D might be TRBD1 (6 bases). CDR1 is KGHSH and CDR2 is LQKENI in the germline V gene. This CDR3 region has 13 residues. The V end lost 5 bases, the J end lost 4 bases, and 10 bases lay between the germline ends. The DNA of the CDR3 is TGTGCCAGCTCATTCACAGGGCCAGATACGCAGTATTTT. Its protein product is CASSFTGPDTQYF. Full variable domain (remainder filled in from reference TRBV18 and TRBJ2-3): NAGVMQNPRHLVRRRGQEARLRCSPMKGHSHVYWYRQLPEEGLKFMVYLQKENIIDESGMPKERFSAEFPKEGPSILRIQQVVRGDSAAYFCASSFTGPDTQYFGPGTRLTVL.

The chain joins TRBV10-3 to TRBJ1-6, with a weak D call TRBD1 (5 bases). Trimming removed 2 bases from V and 3 bases from J, with 11 bases in between. The germline V gene has CDR1 ENHRY and CDR2 SYGVKD. The length of the CDR3 is 16 residues. CDR3 in DNA: TGTGCCATCAGTGAGGCGGGGAGGGGCTATAATTCACCCCTCCACTTT. It codes for CAISEAGRGYNSPLHF.

This rearrangement joins TRBV30 to TRBJ1-1; possible D gene TRBD1, 6 bases. CDR3 length: 16 residues. The germline V gene has CDR1 GTSNPN and CDR2 SVGIG (reference sequence). Trimming stripped 0 bases from V and 0 bases from J, with 14 bases between. CDR3 nucleotide sequence: TGTGCCTGGAGTGTATATTGGGGGGCAGTGAACACTGAAGCTTTCTTT. As protein: CAWSVYWGAVNTEAFF.